The sequence of this TCR beta chain was determined in a study of human CD8 memory T cell subsets. TSTEM referred to stem-like memory CD8+ T cells, which were CCR7+ PD-1- TIGIT-. UMI-labeled 5' RACE yielded the TCR beta libraries. TCRdb re-called the 5' RACE reads and catalogs CDR3 proteins one per entry, DNA excluded. Here the sample table reports 19,000 or so distinct CDR3 sequences. The CDR3 consists of 13 residues. The V gene's germline CDR1 is SQVTM and CDR2 ANQGSEA. This chain links TRBV29-1 with TRBJ2-7. Specimen: CD8+ stem-like memory T cells (TSCM and TCM) sorted from PBMCs. Subset: stem-like memory CD8 T cells (TSTEM), CCR7+ PD-1- TIGIT-. This TCR derives from a human donor in good health. The CDR3 protein is CSVEDFDSHEQYF.